This T cell receptor beta chain was observed in a study of T-cell memory formation after mild COVID-19. For the study at large: Clusters of TCRs were largely donor specific.

The germline V and J ends were trimmed by 7 bases and 4 bases, with 8 bases remaining between them. The CDR3 consists of 12 residues. This clonotype came up a few times. From the 5' RACE reads, TCRdb called clonotypes with MiXCR, one entry per CDR3 protein. The sample shows about 180,000 distinct CDR3 sequences, under 20% of them seen only once. The clonotype comes from an adult woman who had mild COVID-19 (a few samples of this study predate the infection). Cell type and time point are not known. The sequenced sample consisted of PBMCs or a T cell subset sorted from them (not recorded which). V is TRBV12-3 or TRBV12-4 and J is TRBJ2-1; D is possibly TRBD2 (5 bases). The CDR3 sequence: CASTRGYNEQFF. For the CDR3, the DNA is TGTGCCAGCACGAGAGGGTACAATGAGCAGTTCTTC.